This TCR beta chain was recovered during a study of T cell repertoires in cytomegalovirus infection. In the study overall: Evidence of both CMV infection and a matching HLA type came from public TCR beta signatures.

V was trimmed by 0 bases and J by 1 base, leaving 12 bases between them. Germline CDR1 MNHEY, CDR2 SVGAGI. The CDR3 is 16 residues long. This clonotype was found many times. The antigen is unknown. The study, taken as a whole, reports: The study identified carriers of CMV plus the relevant HLA from cumulative public TCR beta family frequency. The ex vivo response was dominated by HLA-C-restricted CMV-specific TCR beta clonotypes.

Each CDR3 protein is one row after TCRdb ran MiXCR on the reads. The sample lists fewer than 250,000 distinct CDR3 sequences, more than 9% seen once, with 1.6% in the top ten. This chain links TRBV6-5 with TRBJ2-5; no clear D gene. Sequencing input: PBMCs. The sequence derives from a human donor in good health (CMV status not recorded). Some clones in this sample may be carry-over from other donors' samples. CDR3 bases: TGTGCCAGCAGTTACTCGATGAGCCTGGGCCAAGAGACCCAGTACTTC. This sequence encodes CASSYSMSLGQETQYF.